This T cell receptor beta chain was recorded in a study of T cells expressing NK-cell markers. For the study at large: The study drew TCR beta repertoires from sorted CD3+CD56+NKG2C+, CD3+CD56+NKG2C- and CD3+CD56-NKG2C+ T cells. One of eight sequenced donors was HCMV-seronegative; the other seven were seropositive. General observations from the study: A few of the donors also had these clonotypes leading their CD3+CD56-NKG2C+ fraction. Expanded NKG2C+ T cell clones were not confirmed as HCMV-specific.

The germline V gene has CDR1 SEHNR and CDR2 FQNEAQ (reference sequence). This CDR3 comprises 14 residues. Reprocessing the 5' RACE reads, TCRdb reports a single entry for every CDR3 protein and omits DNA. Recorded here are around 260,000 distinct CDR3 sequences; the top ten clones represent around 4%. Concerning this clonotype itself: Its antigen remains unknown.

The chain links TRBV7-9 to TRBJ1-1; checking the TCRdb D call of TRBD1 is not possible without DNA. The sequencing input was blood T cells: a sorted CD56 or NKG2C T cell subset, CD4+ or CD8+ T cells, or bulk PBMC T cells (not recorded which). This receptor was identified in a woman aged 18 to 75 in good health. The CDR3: CASSPAGGPGEAFF.